The rows below give T cell receptor beta chains drawn from one sample of a study of shared clonotypes between healthy human individuals. Method: immunoSEQ multiplex PCR; TCRdb's copy keeps in-frame clones and lacks some. The sample has some 980,000 clones; about 80% are singletons. Sequenced sample: memory CD4+ T cells sorted from blood. These receptors all come from a man between 18 and 35 years old in good health. The CDR3 runs from the conserved cysteine through the conserved F or W. A D gene is named only where the DNA matches it firmly. A row's size may be missing; if present it is once, few, many or a size class.

v_gene: TRBV6-6
abundance: once
d_gene: NA
len: 14
j_gene: TRBJ2-1
CDR3aa: CASSYQGFGNEQFF
CDR3nt: TGTGCCAGCAGTTACCAGGGATTCGGCAATGAGCAGTTCTTC

v_gene: TRBV5-1
abundance: once
d_gene: TRBD1
len: 14
j_gene: TRBJ2-5
CDR3aa: CASNDQGARETQYF
CDR3nt: TGCGCCAGCAACGACCAGGGGGCGCGGGAGACCCAGTACTTC

v_gene: TRBV2
abundance: NA
d_gene: NA
len: 14
j_gene: TRBJ1-6
CDR3aa: CASAGEGEGSPLHF
CDR3nt: TGTGCCAGCGCCGGGGAGGGGGAAGGTTCACCCCTCCACTTT

v_gene: TRBV5-4
abundance: once
d_gene: NA
len: 14
j_gene: TRBJ2-3
CDR3aa: CASSSARDGDTQYF
CDR3nt: TGTGCCAGCAGTTCGGCCCGGGACGGGGATACGCAGTATTTT

v_gene: TRBV5-1
abundance: NA
d_gene: NA
len: 14
j_gene: TRBJ1-2
CDR3aa: CASSLDQTLGGYTF
CDR3nt: TGCGCCAGCAGCTTGGACCAGACCTTAGGGGGCTACACCTTC

v_gene: TRBV6-6
abundance: NA
d_gene: NA
len: 14
j_gene: TRBJ1-5
CDR3aa: CASSYSTQNQPQHF
CDR3nt: TGTGCCAGCAGTTACTCAACACAAAATCAGCCCCAGCATTTT

v_gene: TRBV19
abundance: NA
d_gene: NA
len: 15
j_gene: TRBJ2-3
CDR3aa: CASSTQGHAADTQYF
CDR3nt: TGTGCCAGTAGTACACAGGGACACGCAGCAGATACGCAGTATTTT

v_gene: TRBV15
abundance: NA
d_gene: NA
len: 15
j_gene: TRBJ1-3
CDR3aa: CATSSSPLSGNTIYF
CDR3nt: TGTGCCACCAGCAGCAGCCCCCTCTCTGGAAACACCATATATTTT

v_gene: TRBV30
abundance: NA
d_gene: NA
len: 16
j_gene: TRBJ2-2
CDR3aa: CAWSAARTANTGELFF
CDR3nt: TGTGCCTGGAGTGCCGCCCGGACCGCGAACACCGGGGAGCTGTTTTTT

v_gene: TRBV25-1
abundance: once
d_gene: NA
len: 16
j_gene: TRBJ1-1
CDR3aa: CASRGPAGLMNTEAFF
CDR3nt: TGTGCCAGCAGGGGACCGGCGGGTTTGATGAACACTGAAGCTTTCTTT

v_gene: TRBV7-9
abundance: NA
d_gene: TRBD1
len: 14
j_gene: TRBJ1-2
CDR3aa: CASSLGQGAYGYTF
CDR3nt: TGTGCCAGCAGCTTGGGACAGGGGGCCTATGGCTACACCTTC

v_gene: TRBV21-1
abundance: NA
d_gene: NA
len: 15
j_gene: TRBJ1-5
CDR3aa: CASVHWSYSNQPQHF
CDR3nt: TGTGCCAGCGTACACTGGAGTTATAGCAATCAGCCCCAGCATTTT

v_gene: TRBV25-1
abundance: NA
d_gene: NA
len: 15
j_gene: TRBJ1-4
CDR3aa: CASSDPGRVGEKLFF
CDR3nt: TGTGCCAGCAGTGACCCTGGAAGGGTAGGAGAAAAACTGTTTTTT

v_gene: TRBV29-1
abundance: once
d_gene: TRBD2
len: 14
j_gene: TRBJ2-1
CDR3aa: CSVDSSGINNEQFF
CDR3nt: TGCAGCGTTGATTCTAGCGGGATAAATAATGAGCAGTTCTTC

v_gene: TRBV10-2
abundance: NA
d_gene: NA
len: 13
j_gene: TRBJ2-1
CDR3aa: CASRAAGYNEQFF
CDR3nt: TGCGCCAGCAGGGCAGCTGGATACAATGAGCAGTTCTTC

v_gene: TRBV5-1
abundance: NA
d_gene: NA
len: 12
j_gene: TRBJ2-3
CDR3aa: CASSFNSDTQYF
CDR3nt: TGCGCCAGCAGCTTCAATTCAGATACGCAGTATTTT

v_gene: TRBV5-1
abundance: NA
d_gene: TRBD1
len: 15
j_gene: TRBJ1-3
CDR3aa: CASSFNGQGGDTIYF
CDR3nt: TGCGCCAGCAGCTTCAATGGACAGGGTGGTGACACCATATATTTT

v_gene: TRBV30
abundance: NA
d_gene: NA
len: 16
j_gene: TRBJ1-6
CDR3aa: CACPPAGHPYNSPLHF
CDR3nt: TGTGCCTGTCCCCCGGCAGGCCATCCCTATAATTCACCCCTCCACTTT

v_gene: TRBV5-6
abundance: NA
d_gene: NA
len: 14
j_gene: TRBJ2-4
CDR3aa: CASSLAGTKNIQYF
CDR3nt: TGTGCCAGCAGCTTGGCAGGGACCAAAAACATTCAGTACTTC

v_gene: TRBV19
abundance: NA
d_gene: NA
len: 16
j_gene: TRBJ2-7
CDR3aa: CASSVQGTLYTYEQYF
CDR3nt: TGTGCCAGTAGCGTACAGGGAACCCTTTATACCTACGAGCAGTACTTC

v_gene: TRBV6-1
abundance: NA
d_gene: TRBD1
len: 12
j_gene: TRBJ1-2
CDR3aa: CASEDRAYGYTF
CDR3nt: TGTGCCAGCGAGGACAGGGCCTATGGCTACACCTTC

v_gene: TRBV5-6
abundance: NA
d_gene: TRBD2
len: 16
j_gene: TRBJ2-1
CDR3aa: CASSLISGIVGPEQFF
CDR3nt: TGTGCCAGCAGCTTGATTAGCGGGATTGTAGGGCCTGAGCAGTTCTTC

v_gene: TRBV30
abundance: NA
d_gene: NA
len: 13
j_gene: TRBJ1-1
CDR3aa: CAWSVPQNTEAFF
CDR3nt: TGTGCCTGGAGTGTACCTCAGAACACTGAAGCTTTCTTT

v_gene: TRBV10-1
abundance: NA
d_gene: NA
len: 11
j_gene: TRBJ2-7
CDR3aa: CARWEPYEQYF
CDR3nt: TGCGCCAGGTGGGAACCCTACGAGCAGTACTTC

v_gene: TRBV4-1
abundance: NA
d_gene: TRBD2
len: 18
j_gene: TRBJ2-1
CDR3aa: CASSQEVAGGTRKGEQFF
CDR3nt: TGCGCCAGCAGCCAAGAAGTAGCGGGAGGGACTCGGAAAGGTGAGCAGTTCTTC

v_gene: TRBV19
abundance: NA
d_gene: NA
len: 15
j_gene: TRBJ2-7
CDR3aa: CASSMGDRSSYEQYF
CDR3nt: TGTGCCAGTAGTATGGGGGATAGGAGCTCCTACGAGCAGTACTTC

v_gene: TRBV5-1
abundance: once
d_gene: TRBD2
len: 15
j_gene: TRBJ2-7
CDR3aa: CASSSGTSGRYEQYF
CDR3nt: TGCGCCAGCAGCTCCGGGACTAGCGGGAGATACGAGCAGTACTTC

v_gene: TRBV6-5
abundance: NA
d_gene: NA
len: 11
j_gene: TRBJ2-1
CDR3aa: CANPRANEQFF
CDR3nt: TGTGCCAACCCGCGGGCCAATGAGCAGTTCTTC

v_gene: TRBV7-6
abundance: NA
d_gene: NA
len: 12
j_gene: TRBJ1-4
CDR3aa: CASSSVGEKLFF
CDR3nt: TGTGCCAGCAGCTCTGTGGGTGAAAAACTGTTTTTT

v_gene: TRBV7-6
abundance: NA
d_gene: NA
len: 13
j_gene: TRBJ1-3
CDR3aa: CASSTRQENTIYF
CDR3nt: TGTGCCAGCAGCACCCGACAGGAAAACACCATATATTTT

v_gene: TRBV6-6
abundance: NA
d_gene: NA
len: 14
j_gene: TRBJ1-4
CDR3aa: CASSYAAGEEKLFF
CDR3nt: TGTGCCAGCAGTTACGCCGCTGGGGAAGAAAAACTGTTTTTT

v_gene: TRBV28
abundance: NA
d_gene: NA
len: 14
j_gene: TRBJ2-1
CDR3aa: CASSLVGSGNEQFF
CDR3nt: TGTGCCAGCAGTTTAGTCGGCTCGGGCAATGAGCAGTTCTTC

v_gene: TRBV19
abundance: NA
d_gene: NA
len: 15
j_gene: TRBJ1-5
CDR3aa: CASTRYGNSNQPQHF
CDR3nt: TGTGCCAGTACCCGATATGGGAATAGCAATCAGCCCCAGCATTTT

v_gene: TRBV10-1
abundance: once
d_gene: TRBD2
len: 17
j_gene: TRBJ2-3
CDR3aa: CASSESTSGGTTDTQYF
CDR3nt: TGCGCCAGCAGTGAGTCGACTAGCGGGGGGACCACAGATACGCAGTATTTT

v_gene: TRBV18
abundance: NA
d_gene: NA
len: 15
j_gene: TRBJ2-2
CDR3aa: CASSPLGRNTGELFF
CDR3nt: TGTGCCAGCTCACCTCTAGGCCGAAACACCGGGGAGCTGTTTTTT

v_gene: TRBV10-1
abundance: once
d_gene: NA
len: 13
j_gene: TRBJ2-3
CDR3aa: CASSPGGWDTQYF
CDR3nt: TGCGCCAGCAGTCCGGGGGGCTGGGATACGCAGTATTTT

v_gene: TRBV25-1
abundance: NA
d_gene: NA
len: 15
j_gene: TRBJ1-4
CDR3aa: CASSERGAGNEKLFF
CDR3nt: TGTGCCAGCAGTGAACGGGGGGCTGGAAATGAAAAACTGTTTTTT

v_gene: TRBV2
abundance: few
d_gene: NA
len: 12
j_gene: TRBJ1-1
CDR3aa: CASSVGLTEAFF
CDR3nt: TGTGCCAGCAGTGTGGGGTTGACTGAAGCTTTCTTT

v_gene: TRBV5-4
abundance: NA
d_gene: NA
len: 15
j_gene: TRBJ2-5
CDR3aa: CASSTPGLLQETQYF
CDR3nt: TGTGCCAGCAGCACCCCGGGTTTGCTCCAAGAGACCCAGTACTTC

v_gene: TRBV15
abundance: NA
d_gene: NA
len: 16
j_gene: TRBJ1-4
CDR3aa: CATSHDSTRGNEKLFF
CDR3nt: TGTGCCACCAGCCACGACAGCACGAGGGGTAATGAAAAACTGTTTTTT

v_gene: TRBV9
abundance: NA
d_gene: NA
len: 15
j_gene: TRBJ1-5
CDR3aa: CASSVGPDSNQPQHF
CDR3nt: TGTGCCAGCAGCGTGGGGCCCGATAGCAATCAGCCCCAGCATTTT

v_gene: TRBV6-1
abundance: once
d_gene: NA
len: 13
j_gene: TRBJ1-6
CDR3aa: CASSEWGSSPLHF
CDR3nt: TGTGCCAGCAGTGAATGGGGCTCCTCACCCCTCCACTTT

v_gene: TRBV5-1
abundance: NA
d_gene: TRBD1
len: 15
j_gene: TRBJ2-1
CDR3aa: CASSLGGQGNNEQFF
CDR3nt: TGCGCCAGCAGCTTGGGGGGACAGGGAAATAATGAGCAGTTCTTC

v_gene: TRBV2
abundance: few
d_gene: TRBD1
len: 15
j_gene: TRBJ1-2
CDR3aa: CASSPYRGQGYGYTF
CDR3nt: TGTGCCAGCAGTCCCTACAGGGGGCAAGGCTATGGCTACACCTTC

v_gene: TRBV9
abundance: NA
d_gene: TRBD2
len: 15
j_gene: TRBJ2-5
CDR3aa: CASSPGTSGQETQYF
CDR3nt: TGTGCCAGCAGCCCCGGGACTAGCGGACAAGAGACCCAGTACTTC

v_gene: TRBV5-1
abundance: once
d_gene: NA
len: 12
j_gene: TRBJ2-1
CDR3aa: CASSPATGYCIF
CDR3nt: TGCGCCAGCAGCCCCGCGACGGGGTATTGTATCTTC

v_gene: TRBV9
abundance: NA
d_gene: NA
len: 14
j_gene: TRBJ1-6
CDR3aa: CASSSTGGNSPLHF
CDR3nt: TGTGCCAGCAGCTCGACCGGTGGAAATTCACCCCTCCACTTT

v_gene: TRBV5-1
abundance: NA
d_gene: TRBD1
len: 14
j_gene: TRBJ1-1
CDR3aa: CASSSQGGDTEAFF
CDR3nt: TGCGCCAGCAGCAGTCAGGGGGGTGACACTGAAGCTTTCTTT

v_gene: TRBV2
abundance: NA
d_gene: TRBD1
len: 15
j_gene: TRBJ1-2
CDR3aa: CASSEAGTGLYGYTF
CDR3nt: TGTGCCAGCAGTGAAGCTGGGACAGGGCTCTATGGCTACACCTTC

v_gene: TRBV30
abundance: NA
d_gene: NA
len: 19
j_gene: TRBJ2-6
CDR3aa: CAWSGQFTLSLSGANVLTF
CDR3nt: TGTGCCTGGAGTGGGCAGTTTACCCTCTCTCTCTCTGGGGCCAACGTCCTGACTTTC

v_gene: TRBV9
abundance: NA
d_gene: TRBD2
len: 16
j_gene: TRBJ2-3
CDR3aa: CASSVVGGGLTDTQYF
CDR3nt: TGTGCCAGCAGCGTAGTTGGCGGGGGGCTCACAGATACGCAGTATTTT

v_gene: TRBV7-2
abundance: NA
d_gene: TRBD1
len: 13
j_gene: TRBJ2-3
CDR3aa: CASSRQGADTQYF
CDR3nt: TGTGCCAGCAGCCGACAGGGGGCAGATACGCAGTATTTT

v_gene: TRBV19
abundance: NA
d_gene: NA
len: 13
j_gene: TRBJ1-2
CDR3aa: CASSREFAYGYTF
CDR3nt: TGTGCCAGTAGTCGCGAATTTGCATATGGCTACACCTTC

v_gene: TRBV19
abundance: NA
d_gene: TRBD2
len: 16
j_gene: TRBJ2-3
CDR3aa: CASSPRDSGNTDTQYF
CDR3nt: TGTGCCAGTAGTCCCCGAGATAGCGGGAACACAGATACGCAGTATTTT